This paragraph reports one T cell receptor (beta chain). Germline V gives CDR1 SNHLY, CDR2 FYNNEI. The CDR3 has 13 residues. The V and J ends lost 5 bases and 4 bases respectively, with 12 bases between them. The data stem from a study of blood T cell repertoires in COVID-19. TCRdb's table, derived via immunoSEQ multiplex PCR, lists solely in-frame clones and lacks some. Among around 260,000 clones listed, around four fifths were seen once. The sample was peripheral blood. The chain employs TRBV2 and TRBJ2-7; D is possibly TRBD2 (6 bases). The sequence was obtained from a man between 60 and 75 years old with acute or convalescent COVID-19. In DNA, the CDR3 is TGTGCCAGCAGTCCCGGGGAGGCGTACGAGCAGTACTTC. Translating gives CASSPGEAYEQYF.